This T cell receptor beta chain was documented in a study of CD8+ T cells in alopecia areata. Extracted RNA was reverse transcribed, and the resulting cDNA served as sequencing template. Clones were sequenced by immunoSEQ multiplex PCR, and TCRdb holds only the in-frame ones, with some missing. Found here are about 270,000 clones, no singletons; the ten largest cover approximately 1.2%. Markers used for sorting pooled cutaneous lymph node cells were CD4, CD8alpha, NKG2D, NKG2ACE and others. CDR3 length: 12 amino acids. The germline CDR1 and CDR2 sequences are GKSSPN and SITVG. V was pared by 0 bases and J by 0 bases, with 1 base between. Concerning this clone: Genes here carry mouse names. Read data end 4 residues before the CDR3 end; the end is taken from the germline J gene. At the DNA level, this CDR3 is encoded by other sequences in the same sample as well.

The receptor's source is a C3H/HeJ mouse with alopecia areata. The mice in this strain carry MHC haplotype H2-k. The V call is TRBV31, the J call TRBJ2-5; D unclear. Sequencing was done on a sample of CD4+ T cells sorted from a lymph node. The sequenced part of the CDR3 DNA is TGTGCCTGGAGTCTGAACCAAGAC. Its protein product is CAWSLNQD. The complete CDR3 reads CAWSLNQDTQYF.